This T cell receptor beta chain was documented in a study of PD-1 blockade in mismatch repair-deficient tumors (dated by TCRdb to about 2017). At the level of the whole study: The trial enrolled more than 85 consecutive patients with 12 mismatch repair-deficient cancer types between September 2013 and 2016, all previously treated and progressing. Tumor-associated T cell clones in the peripheral blood of patients responding to PD-1 blockade were tracked using deep sequencing of TCR CDR3 regions.

On the study overall, not on this receptor specifically: Rapid expansion after pembrolizumab followed by contraction, generally before radiologic responses, was shown by tumor-resident clones, which were often undetectable in blood before treatment.

This clone was seen once. The specificity of this receptor is unknown. The sample holds no much larger clone one base away, and base qualities are not on file. Library prep was done by the immunoSEQ multiplex PCR assay. In TCRdb, the immuneACCESS table is reduced to in-frame sequences with V and J assigned. These tables do not hold every clone; where another copy was compared, an unresolved V gene accounts for under half, and the others remain unexplained. For this sample the table gives under 150,000 clones, of which roughly 86% were detected only once. The ten largest clonotypes hold 10% to 15% of the sample. For each enrolled patient, mismatch repair deficiency was established using either polymerase chain reaction or immunohistochemistry. TCR sequencing was performed for a few patients who responded to pembrolizumab therapy. Pembrolizumab PD-1 blockade was prospectively tested in advanced mismatch repair-deficient cancers, regardless of tissue of origin, in the phase II trial. Peripheral blood T cell samples were gathered serially, both before PD-1 blockade started and at multiple time points afterward. Blood sampling times were expressed in weeks after the first pembrolizumab dose.

The CDR3 goes from the cysteine to the phenylalanine over 15 residues. CDR3 DNA is the only sequence kept; it has 45 bases, read in frame from the first base. Trimming at the junction amounts to 2 bases on V and 5 bases on J, and the germline ends lie 17 bases apart. CDR1 and CDR2 are read off the germline V gene as SGHTS and YDEGEE. This receptor was obtained from an adult with mismatch repair-deficient cancer. The starting material was peripheral blood, obtained approximately 70 weeks after starting pembrolizumab. Rearrangement joined TRBV5-8 to TRBJ2-7; perhaps TRBD2 is the D gene, with 5 bases matching. The CDR3 protein sequence reads: CASSLVASRSHEQYF. The nucleotides are TGTGCCAGCAGCTTAGTTGCTAGCCGGTCCCACGAGCAGTACTTC.